These 9 T cell receptor beta chains were sequenced from one sample in a study of T-cell reconstitution after alpha-beta-depleted transplantation in children. The authors prepared the TCRbeta library with unique molecular identifiers. TCRdb reprocessed the PCR reads via MiXCR and lists one record per CDR3 protein. The sample consists of about 610,000 distinct CDR3 sequences, 25% to 30% of them appearing once. The sample here was PBMCs, taken before TCRalphabeta/CD19-depleted stem cell transplant. The origin of the receptors is a boy younger than two with Wiskott-Aldrich syndrome, due to receive a stem cell transplant.

This clonotype was seen a few times. The chain combines TRBV7-9 with TRBJ2-5; D gene ambiguous. Deletions cut 3 bases from V and 0 bases from J, with 8 bases between. The CDR3 spans 14 residues. From germline, CDR1 is SEHNR and CDR2 FQNEAQ (reference sequence). This CDR3 is CASSFAQYQETQYF. The CDR3, as DNA: TGTGCCAGCAGCTTCGCTCAGTACCAAGAGACCCAGTACTTC.

The chain combines TRBV5-1 with TRBJ2-1; 10 bases align to TRBD2. Germline-derived CDR1 and CDR2 are SGHRS and YFSETQ. The CDR3 runs 16 residues. The ends lost 4 bases at V and 5 bases at J; junction bases unmatched: 9. This chain's CDR3 is CASSGLAGVRDNEQFF. The CDR3 coding sequence is TGCGCCAGCAGCGGTCTAGCGGGAGTTAGGGACAATGAGCAGTTCTTC.

The chain recombines TRBV5-1 with TRBJ1-2, with D uncertain. The V gene lost 5 bases and the J gene lost 6 bases, with 20 bases spanning the gap. From germline, CDR1 is SGHRS and CDR2 YFSETQ. The length of the CDR3 is 15 residues. The CDR3 protein is CASRSRLENSDGYTF. As DNA, the CDR3 is TGCGCCAGCAGATCTCGACTCGAAAACTCGGATGGCTACACCTTC.

The chain links TRBV12-3 or TRBV12-4 to TRBJ2-7; no clear D. The CDR3 length is 13 residues. V was pared by 1 base and J by 7 bases, with 11 bases between. The CDR3 DNA is TGTGCCAGCAGTTTAGTTGGCCCCGGGGAGCAGTACTTC. Translating gives CASSLVGPGEQYF.

The chain links TRBV9 to TRBJ2-1; D gene uncertain. CDR1 SGDLS and CDR2 YYNGEE come from the germline V gene. This CDR3 comprises 14 residues. The V end was cut by 3 bases, the J end by 5 bases, with 12 bases between. The CDR3 DNA reads as TGTGCCAGCAGCGGATGTCATAACAACAATGAGCAGTTCTTC. Translating gives CASSGCHNNNEQFF.

With respect to this clonotype: A junction end diverges from the germline sequence, so it may reflect a read error. CDR3 protein: CASRDGYEQYF. CDR3 nucleotides: TGCGCCAGCAGGGACGGCTACGAGCAGTACTTC. The chain combines TRBV28 with TRBJ2-7; either TRBD1 or TRBD2 may fit D (5 bases each). This CDR3 is 11 amino acids long. CDR1 is MDHEN and CDR2 is SYDVKM in the germline V gene. Based on the CDR3 plus reference TRBV28 and TRBJ2-7, the full variable domain is DVKVTQSSRYLVKRTGEKVFLECVQDMDHENMFWYRQDPGLGLRLIYFSYDVKMKEKGDIPEGYSVSREKKERFSLILESASTNQTSMYLCASRDGYEQYFGPGTRLTVT.

The V and J genes are TRBV5-1 and TRBJ2-2; maybe TRBD1 (5 bases). With 2 bases removed from V and 3 bases from J, the gap between germline ends came to 8 bases. The CDR3 runs to 14 residues. The germline V gene has CDR1 SGHRS and CDR2 YFSETQ. In DNA form, the CDR3 reads TGCGCCAGCAGCTTTAGACAGCACACCGGGGAGCTGTTTTTT. This codes for CASSFRQHTGELFF.

J is TRBJ2-3 and V is TRBV12-3 or TRBV12-4; the match to TRBD2 covers 7 bases. The CDR3 sequence is 15 residues long. J gave up 5 bases and V 5 bases, and 10 bases lay outside the gene matches. CDR3 bases: TGTGCCAGCAGTCCGGGACTACTTTCGGTAGATACGCAGTATTTT. It translates to CASSPGLLSVDTQYF.

This clonotype came up many times. The chain carries TRBV7-8 and TRBJ2-1; the match to TRBD2 covers 8 bases. Germline trimming cut 5 bases from V and 7 bases from J; bases unmatched to any gene: 13. The CDR3 extends over 16 amino acids. Germline assignment: CDR1 SGHVS and CDR2 FQNEAQ. CDR3 sequence reads: CASSRPKGLGMNEQFF. As DNA, the CDR3 is TGTGCCAGCAGCCGCCCTAAGGGACTAGGTATGAATGAGCAGTTCTTC.